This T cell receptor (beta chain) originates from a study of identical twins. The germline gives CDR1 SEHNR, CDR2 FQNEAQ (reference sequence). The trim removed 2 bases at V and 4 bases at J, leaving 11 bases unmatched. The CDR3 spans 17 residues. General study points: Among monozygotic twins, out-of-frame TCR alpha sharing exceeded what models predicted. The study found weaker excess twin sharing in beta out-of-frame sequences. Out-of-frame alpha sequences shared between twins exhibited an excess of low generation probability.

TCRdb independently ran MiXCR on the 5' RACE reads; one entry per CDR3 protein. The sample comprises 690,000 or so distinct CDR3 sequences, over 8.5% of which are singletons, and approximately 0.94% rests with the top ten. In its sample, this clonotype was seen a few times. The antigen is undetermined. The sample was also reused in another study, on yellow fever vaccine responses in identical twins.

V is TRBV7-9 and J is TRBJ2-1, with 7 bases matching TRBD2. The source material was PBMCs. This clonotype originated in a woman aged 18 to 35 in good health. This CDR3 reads CASSLISGIQYYNEQFF. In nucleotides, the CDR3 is TGTGCCAGCAGCTTAATCAGCGGGATACAGTATTACAATGAGCAGTTCTTC.